This TCR beta chain was captured in a study of CD8+ T cells in alopecia areata. Study results and caveats: More clonal than normal scalp was lesional scalp, particularly alopecia totalis/universalis.

Extraction of RNA preceded its reverse transcription into cDNA, which served as the sequencing template. The repertoire was sequenced with immunoSEQ multiplex PCR; TCRdb's copy has only in-frame clones and lacks some. Of under 70,000 clones in the sample, approximately 60% were seen once. Lesional scalp punch biopsies and peripheral blood came from alopecia areata patients. In this sample, this clone turned up a few times. Its antigen is as yet unknown. V was trimmed by 2 bases and J by 0 bases, leaving 14 bases between them. CDR3 size: 16 residues. Germline V CDR1 and CDR2: SGHRS, YFSETQ. The sample consisted of CD8+ T cells sorted from blood, taken at week 0. The clonotype originates from a human donor with alopecia areata. The chain joins TRBV5-1 to TRBJ1-1; a weak D match, TRBD1 (5 bases). In DNA form, the CDR3 reads TGCGCCAGCAGCTTCCGGCAGGGACCCCTGAACACTGAAGCTTTCTTT. This gives the protein CASSFRQGPLNTEAFF.